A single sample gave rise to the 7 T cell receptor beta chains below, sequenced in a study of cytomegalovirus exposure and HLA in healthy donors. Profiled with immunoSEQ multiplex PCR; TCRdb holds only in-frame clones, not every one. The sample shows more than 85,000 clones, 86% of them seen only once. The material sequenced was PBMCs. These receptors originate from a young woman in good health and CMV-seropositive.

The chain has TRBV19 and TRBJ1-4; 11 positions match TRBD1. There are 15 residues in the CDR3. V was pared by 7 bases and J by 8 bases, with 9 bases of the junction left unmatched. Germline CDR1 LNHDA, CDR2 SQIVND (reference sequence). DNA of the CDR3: TGTGCCAGTACCCCTACCGGGACAGGGGGAGAAAAACTGTTTTTT. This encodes CASTPTGTGGEKLFF. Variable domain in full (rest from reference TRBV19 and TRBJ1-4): DGGITQSPKYLFRKEGQNVTLSCEQNLNHDAMYWYRQDPGQGLRLIYYSQIVNDFQKGDIAEGYSVSREKKESFPLTVTSAQKNPTAFYLCASTPTGTGGEKLFFGSGTQLSVL.

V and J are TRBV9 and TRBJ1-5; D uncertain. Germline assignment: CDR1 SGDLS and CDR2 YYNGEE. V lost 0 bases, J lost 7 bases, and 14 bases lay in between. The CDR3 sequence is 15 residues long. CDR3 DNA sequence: TGTGCCAGCAGCGTAGAGAGGGAAGGAGGCCAGCCCCAGCATTTT. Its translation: CASSVEREGGQPQHF.

CDR3 DNA sequence: TGTGCCAGCAGCTTAAGGCAGGGGGGTCGACTGACTGAAGCTTTCTTT. This sequence encodes CASSLRQGGRLTEAFF. V gene TRBV7-6 combines with J gene TRBJ1-1, with 7 positions matching TRBD1. CDR1 SGHVS and CDR2 FNYEAQ come from the germline V gene. After removal of 2 bases from V and 5 bases from J, the junction contained 11 bases not matched to a gene. The CDR3 length is 16 residues.

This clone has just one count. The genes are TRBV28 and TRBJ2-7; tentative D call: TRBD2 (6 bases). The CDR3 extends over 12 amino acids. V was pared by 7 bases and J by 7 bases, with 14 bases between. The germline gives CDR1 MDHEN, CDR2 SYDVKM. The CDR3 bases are TGTGCCAGCATCGGGGACTTTTTTGAGCAGTACTTC. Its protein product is CASIGDFFEQYF.

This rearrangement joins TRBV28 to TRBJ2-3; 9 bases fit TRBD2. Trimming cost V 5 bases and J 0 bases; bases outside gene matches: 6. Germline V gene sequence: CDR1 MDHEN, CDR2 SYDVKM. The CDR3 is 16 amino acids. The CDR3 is CASSIASGASTDTQYF. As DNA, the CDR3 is TGTGCCAGCAGTATCGCTAGCGGGGCAAGCACAGATACGCAGTATTTT.

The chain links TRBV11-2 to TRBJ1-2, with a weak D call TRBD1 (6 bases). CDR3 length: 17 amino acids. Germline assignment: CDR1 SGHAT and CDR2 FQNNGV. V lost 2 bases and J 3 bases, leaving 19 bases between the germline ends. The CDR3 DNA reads TGTGCCAGCAGCTTAACAATGACAGGTCCCTACGACTATGGCTACACCTTC. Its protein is CASSLTMTGPYDYGYTF.

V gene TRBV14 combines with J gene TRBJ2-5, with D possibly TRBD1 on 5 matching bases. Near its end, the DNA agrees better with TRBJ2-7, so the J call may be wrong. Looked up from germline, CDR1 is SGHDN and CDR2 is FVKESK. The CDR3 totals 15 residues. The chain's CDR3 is CASSQDWGRRYEQYF. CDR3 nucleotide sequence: TGTGCCAGCAGCCAAGATTGGGGCAGACGCTACGAGCAGTACTTC.